The rows below give T cell receptor beta chains drawn from one sample of a study of Tregs in tolerant kidney transplant recipients. Data came from immunoSEQ multiplex PCR; TCRdb stores just in-frame clones and leaves some out. Of over 70,000 clones listed, 75% to 95% were seen once; the top ten hold roughly 1.4%. This specimen was CD4+ T cells from blood (PBMCs), taken 24 months after the transplant. The receptor set was obtained from a human patient who received a combined kidney and bone marrow transplant. Some T cells may be transferred from the graft donor. CDR3s include the opening cysteine and the closing phenylalanine or tryptophan. Fields, in order: J gene, V gene, clone size, D gene, CDR3 protein, CDR3 DNA. A D gene is named only where the DNA matches it firmly. Only some rows state a clone size, as once, few, many or a class for expanded clones.

J gene: TRBJ2-7; V gene: TRBV29-1; clone size: .; D gene: .; CDR3 protein: CSVAFGTGNLGIYF; CDR3 DNA: .
J gene: TRBJ2-7; V gene: TRBV2; clone size: .; D gene: .; CDR3 protein: CASSDRREQYF; CDR3 DNA: TGTGCCAGCAGTGACAGGCGCGAGCAGTACTTC
J gene: TRBJ2-3; V gene: TRBV7-2; clone size: .; D gene: TRBD2; CDR3 protein: CASSSIGLVRDTQYF; CDR3 DNA: TGTGCCAGCAGCTCGATTGGACTAGTACGAGATACGCAGTATTTT
J gene: TRBJ2-7; V gene: TRBV13; clone size: .; D gene: TRBD1; CDR3 protein: CASSLIGSDRAYEQYF; CDR3 DNA: TGTGCCAGCAGCTTAATTGGCTCGGACAGGGCCTACGAGCAGTACTTC
J gene: TRBJ1-4; V gene: TRBV19; clone size: few; D gene: .; CDR3 protein: CASRTDRYNEKLFF; CDR3 DNA: TGTGCCAGTAGGACGGACAGATATAATGAAAAACTGTTTTTT
J gene: TRBJ1-5; V gene: TRBV4-3; clone size: .; D gene: .; CDR3 protein: CASSQELGRQGILPQHF; CDR3 DNA: TGCGCCAGCAGCCAAGAATTAGGGCGGCAGGGAATATTGCCCCAGCATTTT
J gene: TRBJ1-1; V gene: TRBV9; clone size: .; D gene: .; CDR3 protein: CASSVEGYGDTEAFF; CDR3 DNA: TGTGCCAGCAGCGTAGAGGGGTACGGCGACACTGAAGCTTTCTTT
J gene: TRBJ2-7; V gene: TRBV14; clone size: .; D gene: TRBD2; CDR3 protein: CASSSLLAGGPPYEQYF; CDR3 DNA: TGTGCCAGCAGCTCATTATTAGCGGGGGGGCCCCCCTACGAGCAGTACTTC
J gene: TRBJ2-5; V gene: TRBV5-1; clone size: once; D gene: .; CDR3 protein: CASSLAPPTAVSGTQYF; CDR3 DNA: TGCGCCAGCAGCTTGGCTCCCCCCACCGCGGTCTCGGGGACCCAGTACTTC
J gene: TRBJ2-7; V gene: TRBV21-1; clone size: .; D gene: .; CDR3 protein: CASSPRGSSYEQYF; CDR3 DNA: TGTGCCAGCAGCCCGAGGGGGAGCTCCTACGAGCAGTACTTC
J gene: TRBJ1-6; V gene: TRBV19; clone size: .; D gene: .; CDR3 protein: CASSIWTVNNSPLHF; CDR3 DNA: TGTGCCAGTAGTATATGGACAGTTAATAATTCACCCCTCCACTTT
J gene: TRBJ2-1; V gene: TRBV7-2; clone size: .; D gene: TRBD2; CDR3 protein: CASSLAKTSGGAREQFF; CDR3 DNA: TGTGCCAGCAGCTTAGCGAAGACTAGCGGGGGGGCGCGGGAGCAGTTCTTC
J gene: TRBJ2-7; V gene: TRBV5-1; clone size: .; D gene: TRBD2; CDR3 protein: CASSLSGGDHEQYF; CDR3 DNA: TGCGCCAGCAGCTTGTCGGGGGGTGACCACGAGCAGTACTTC
J gene: TRBJ2-1; V gene: TRBV10-3; clone size: .; D gene: TRBD2; CDR3 protein: CAIRYSAGEWVEQFF; CDR3 DNA: TGTGCCATCAGATATTCAGCGGGGGAATGGGTTGAGCAGTTCTTC
J gene: TRBJ2-3; V gene: TRBV4-2; clone size: .; D gene: TRBD2; CDR3 protein: CASSPGLAGATQYF; CDR3 DNA: TGTGCCAGCAGCCCGGGACTAGCGGGAGCTACGCAGTATTTT
J gene: TRBJ2-2; V gene: TRBV5-6; clone size: .; D gene: .; CDR3 protein: CASSLGPQSRRGELFF; CDR3 DNA: TGTGCCAGCAGCTTGGGTCCCCAAAGTCGGAGAGGGGAGCTGTTTTTT
J gene: TRBJ2-3; V gene: TRBV29-1; clone size: .; D gene: .; CDR3 protein: CSVGLADTQYF; CDR3 DNA: TGCAGCGTTGGTCTCGCAGATACGCAGTATTTT
J gene: TRBJ1-1; V gene: TRBV30; clone size: .; D gene: TRBD1; CDR3 protein: CAWSSGGTEAFF; CDR3 DNA: TGTGCCTGGAGTTCAGGGGGCACTGAAGCTTTCTTT
J gene: TRBJ2-1; V gene: TRBV7-9; clone size: .; D gene: TRBD2; CDR3 protein: CASSLALAGAYNEQFF; CDR3 DNA: TGTGCCAGCAGCTTAGCGCTAGCGGGGGCCTACAATGAGCAGTTCTTC
J gene: TRBJ2-1; V gene: TRBV18; clone size: .; D gene: TRBD2; CDR3 protein: CASSPTSGGDNEQFF; CDR3 DNA: TGTGCCAGCTCACCGACTAGCGGAGGGGACAATGAGCAGTTCTTC
J gene: TRBJ1-1; V gene: TRBV7-9; clone size: once; D gene: .; CDR3 protein: CASSLEANTEAFF; CDR3 DNA: TGTGCCAGCAGCTTAGAAGCAAACACTGAAGCTTTCTTT
J gene: TRBJ2-1; V gene: TRBV7-9; clone size: .; D gene: .; CDR3 protein: CASSPWSVPAHNEQFF; CDR3 DNA: TGTGCCAGCAGCCCCTGGAGTGTGCCAGCACACAATGAGCAGTTCTTC
J gene: TRBJ1-6; V gene: TRBV19; clone size: .; D gene: .; CDR3 protein: CASSRRTPVGRPLHF; CDR3 DNA: TGTGCCAGTAGCCGACGAACTCCCGTAGGGAGACCCCTCCACTTT
J gene: TRBJ2-3; V gene: TRBV7-3; clone size: .; D gene: .; CDR3 protein: CASSHTLSQSKDTQYF; CDR3 DNA: TGTGCCAGCAGCCACACCCTTAGCCAATCGAAGGATACGCAGTATTTT
J gene: TRBJ1-1; V gene: TRBV7-2; clone size: .; D gene: .; CDR3 protein: CASSLADHRAEFF; CDR3 DNA: TGTGCCAGCAGCTTAGCGGATCACAGGGCTGAATTCTTT
J gene: TRBJ2-5; V gene: TRBV6-4; clone size: few; D gene: TRBD1; CDR3 protein: CASSDRTGVQETQYF; CDR3 DNA: TGTGCCAGCAGTGATCGGACAGGGGTTCAAGAGACCCAGTACTTC
J gene: TRBJ2-2; V gene: TRBV7-6; clone size: once; D gene: .; CDR3 protein: CASSPQGFGGELFF; CDR3 DNA: TGTGCCAGCAGCCCCCAGGGGTTTGGCGGGGAGCTGTTTTTT
J gene: TRBJ1-2; V gene: TRBV25-1; clone size: .; D gene: TRBD1; CDR3 protein: CASSGQGTSGYTF; CDR3 DNA: TGTGCCAGCAGCGGACAGGGAACGTCCGGCTACACCTTC
J gene: TRBJ1-1; V gene: TRBV13; clone size: .; D gene: TRBD1; CDR3 protein: CASSLGLGTGRTFF; CDR3 DNA: TGTGCCAGCAGCTTAGGCCTAGGGACAGGGCGTACTTTCTTT
J gene: TRBJ2-5; V gene: TRBV29-1; clone size: .; D gene: .; CDR3 protein: CSVEDLFVVGGHLQETQYF; CDR3 DNA: TGCAGCGTTGAAGATCTCTTCGTGGTTGGGGGACATCTCCAAGAGACCCAGTACTTC
J gene: TRBJ2-5; V gene: TRBV9; clone size: .; D gene: .; CDR3 protein: CASSVGVEGPSQETQYF; CDR3 DNA: TGTGCCAGCAGCGTAGGGGTGGAGGGGCCGTCCCAAGAGACCCAGTACTTC
J gene: TRBJ2-7; V gene: TRBV11-3; clone size: .; D gene: TRBD2; CDR3 protein: CASSSIGLAGGEQYF; CDR3 DNA: TGTGCCAGCAGTTCTATCGGACTAGCGGGAGGCGAGCAGTACTTC
J gene: TRBJ1-4; V gene: TRBV5-4; clone size: .; D gene: .; CDR3 protein: CASSPQQGSRNEKLFF; CDR3 DNA: TGTGCCAGCAGCCCACAACAGGGCTCCAGGAATGAAAAACTGTTTTTT
J gene: TRBJ1-1; V gene: TRBV29-1; clone size: few; D gene: .; CDR3 protein: CSATSNTEAFF; CDR3 DNA: TGCAGCGCCACATCGAACACTGAAGCTTTCTTT
J gene: TRBJ1-5; V gene: TRBV19; clone size: .; D gene: .; CDR3 protein: CASSKGIAGGKPQHF; CDR3 DNA: TGTGCCAGTAGTAAGGGGATTGCGGGGGGAAAGCCCCAGCATTTT
J gene: TRBJ1-4; V gene: TRBV5-1; clone size: .; D gene: TRBD1; CDR3 protein: CASSSDRGTNEKLFF; CDR3 DNA: TGCGCCAGCAGCTCCGACAGGGGGACTAATGAAAAACTGTTTTTT
J gene: TRBJ2-1; V gene: TRBV5-1; clone size: .; D gene: .; CDR3 protein: CASRDLVEQFF; CDR3 DNA: TGCGCCAGCAGGGACTTGGTCGAGCAGTTCTTC
J gene: TRBJ2-6; V gene: TRBV15; clone size: .; D gene: .; CDR3 protein: CATSRSPGAGANVLTF; CDR3 DNA: TGTGCCACCAGCAGGTCCCCAGGGGCGGGGGCCAACGTCCTGACTTTC
J gene: TRBJ2-7; V gene: TRBV5-1; clone size: .; D gene: TRBD1; CDR3 protein: CASSFDRGVYEQYF; CDR3 DNA: TGCGCCAGCAGCTTTGACAGGGGAGTTTACGAGCAGTACTTC
J gene: TRBJ2-5; V gene: TRBV6-1; clone size: .; D gene: TRBD2; CDR3 protein: CASLGLSGRRETQYF; CDR3 DNA: TGTGCCAGCCTCGGTCTCAGCGGGAGGAGAGAGACCCAGTACTTC
J gene: TRBJ2-1; V gene: TRBV7-2; clone size: .; D gene: .; CDR3 protein: CASSLWGTGGNEQFF; CDR3 DNA: TGTGCCAGCAGCTTATGGGGGACTGGTGGGAATGAGCAGTTCTTC
J gene: TRBJ1-2; V gene: TRBV2; clone size: .; D gene: .; CDR3 protein: CASSEWAGGYTF; CDR3 DNA: TGTGCCAGCAGTGAATGGGCGGGAGGCTACACCTTC
J gene: TRBJ2-1; V gene: TRBV19; clone size: .; D gene: .; CDR3 protein: CASSIDHGGPEQFF; CDR3 DNA: TGTGCCAGTAGTATAGATCATGGGGGCCCTGAGCAGTTCTTC
J gene: TRBJ2-5; V gene: TRBV18; clone size: .; D gene: .; CDR3 protein: CASSPTIREQETQYF; CDR3 DNA: TGTGCCAGCTCACCAACTATCAGGGAACAAGAGACCCAGTACTTC
J gene: TRBJ2-7; V gene: TRBV28; clone size: .; D gene: TRBD1; CDR3 protein: CASSWFQGQGAGEQYF; CDR3 DNA: TGTGCCAGCAGTTGGTTCCAAGGACAGGGGGCGGGCGAGCAGTACTTC
J gene: TRBJ2-5; V gene: TRBV4-1; clone size: .; D gene: TRBD2; CDR3 protein: CASSQEGTSGSQQETQYF; CDR3 DNA: TGCGCCAGCAGCCAAGAAGGGACTAGCGGGAGCCAACAAGAGACCCAGTACTTC
J gene: TRBJ1-1; V gene: TRBV7-2; clone size: .; D gene: .; CDR3 protein: CASSSHGGGRSEAFF; CDR3 DNA: TGTGCCAGCAGCTCCCATGGGGGGGGGAGGAGTGAAGCTTTCTTT
J gene: TRBJ1-4; V gene: TRBV5-4; clone size: .; D gene: TRBD1; CDR3 protein: CASSLDRGHNEKLFF; CDR3 DNA: TGTGCCAGCAGCTTGGACAGGGGACACAATGAAAAACTGTTTTTT
J gene: TRBJ2-5; V gene: TRBV18; clone size: .; D gene: TRBD2; CDR3 protein: CASSPLAGGRETQYF; CDR3 DNA: TGTGCCAGCTCACCACTAGCGGGAGGTCGGGAGACCCAGTACTTC